This T cell receptor beta chain was sequenced in a study of control samples from healthy donors and cancer patients. The CDR3 is 14 amino acids. Deletions cut 3 bases from V and 9 bases from J, with 18 bases between. The germline V gene has CDR1 SGDLS and CDR2 YYNGEE. Clones were read by immunoSEQ multiplex PCR, and TCRdb kept only the in-frame ones, dropping some. The sample holds 150,000 to 180,000 clones, over 85% seen once. What was sequenced was blood. The clonotype originates from a man between 50 and 59 years old in good health. The chain couples TRBV9 to TRBJ2-5; D possibly uses TRBD1 or TRBD2 (5 bases each). CDR3 region: CASSDPSQVDSQYF. The DNA of the CDR3 is TGTGCCAGCAGCGACCCCTCACAGGTGGACTCCCAGTACTTC.